This T cell receptor beta chain was recovered during a study of T-cell reconstitution after alpha-beta-depleted transplantation in children. Whole-study results and caveats: Surviving recipient T cells and thymic progenitors produced the high day-60 TCRbeta diversity seen in some patients. Several hundred graft clones that had expanded were reportedly the source of alpha-beta T cells about two months after transplant. When one year had passed after transplant, most T-cell counts and diversity came from newly produced T cells.

This clonotype was observed a few times. What it binds is unknown. For TCRbeta, the library was prepared with unique molecular identifiers. TCRdb ran MiXCR on the PCR reads and lists one entry per CDR3 protein. The sample lists around 200,000 distinct CDR3 sequences, roughly 8.3% occurring once. The CDR3 totals 14 residues. CDR1 and CDR2 from the germline V gene are MGHDK and SYGVNS. V lost 7 bases to trimming and J lost 5 bases; unmatched junction nucleotides: 9. V gene TRBV25-1 combines with J gene TRBJ2-5; 8 bases are a match to TRBD1. The sequence derives from a male patient aged 2-10 years who had a stem cell transplant for acute myeloid leukemia, so the T cells may come from the graft donor. The source material was PBMCs, mostly from graft donor cells, sampled 360 days after TCRalphabeta/CD19-depleted stem cell transplant. The CDR3 loop reads CASKVAGGDETQYF. Here the CDR3 DNA reads TGTGCCAGCAAGGTTGCAGGGGGCGATGAGACCCAGTACTTC.